The 14 T cell receptor beta chains in this list originate from one sample, sequenced in a study of CD8 T cells in ankylosing spondylitis (dated by TCRdb to 2015 to 2018). Overall study outcomes, separate from this receptor: Blood from ankylosing spondylitis patients appeared to be characterized by a TCR beta motif made up of several highly homologous amino acid variants.

The library was made by 5' RACE. This sample was sequenced with an Illumina HiSeq 2500. The public reads were run again by TCRdb, first through fastp at Q25 and then through MiXCR, and only productive beta chains were kept. Each CDR3 protein appears once, grouped with its most common genes and DNA. This sample comprises 450,000 to 550,000 distinct CDR3 sequences, approximately 5% of them detected only once. Around 3.4% of the sample belongs to the ten largest clones. The antigens of these receptors remain unknown. Material for sequencing was blood, either unsorted or a sorted T cell fraction (not recorded which). The receptors come from a male donor with ankylosing spondylitis.

This clonotype was seen ten or more times. This chain joins TRBV6-5 and TRBJ2-3, with D maybe TRBD1 (6 bases). V was clipped by 0 bases and J by 6 bases, with 10 bases between them. This CDR3 is 14 amino acids long. Germline-derived CDR1 and CDR2 are MNHEY and SVGAGI. The CDR3 reads CASSYSTRGDTQYF. CDR3 DNA: TGTGCCAGCAGTTACTCGACAAGGGGGGATACGCAGTATTTT.

This clonotype was counted ten times or more. The chain has TRBV20-1 and TRBJ2-7, with D uncertain. Germline CDR1 reads DFQATT; CDR2 reads SNEGSKA (reference sequence). CDR3 length: 15 residues. V lost 0 bases and J 0 bases, leaving 12 bases between the germline ends. The CDR3 protein is CSAREPRRPSYEQYF. Written as DNA, the CDR3 is TGCAGTGCTAGAGAACCCCGCCGGCCCTCCTACGAGCAGTACTTC.

In its sample, this clonotype was seen many times. V and J are TRBV7-2 and TRBJ2-7; possibly TRBD2 for D (6 bases). CDR3 size: 14 residues. V was clipped by 5 bases and J by 2 bases, with 13 bases between them. Germline loops: CDR1 SGHTA, CDR2 FQGNSA. CDR3 sequence: CASSRRDFAYEQYF. The CDR3 DNA reads as TGTGCCAGCAGCCGCCGGGACTTTGCCTACGAGCAGTACTTC.

This clonotype was counted many times. This chain uses TRBV27 with TRBJ2-7, with 8 bases fitting TRBD1. V lost 2 bases, J lost 0 bases, and 12 bases stayed unmatched. Germline lookup yields CDR1 MNHEY and CDR2 SMNVEV (reference sequence). This CDR3 region has 18 residues. CDR3 sequence reads: CASSLGAGGFGYSYEQYF. CDR3 coding DNA: TGTGCCAGCAGTTTAGGGGCAGGGGGCTTTGGTTACTCCTACGAGCAGTACTTC.

This chain joins TRBV7-6 and TRBJ1-4; 9 bases are shared with TRBD1. The J segment lost 6 bases and the V segment lost 3 bases, leaving 5 bases of the junction unmatched. Germline CDR1 is SGHVS and CDR2 is FNYEAQ. CDR3 length: 15 amino acids. The CDR3 region is CASSFPGQGYEKLFF. In DNA, the CDR3 is TGTGCCAGCAGCTTCCCGGGACAGGGCTATGAAAAACTGTTTTTT.

There are many counts of this clonotype. The rearrangement uses TRBV5-1 and TRBJ2-7, with D tentatively TRBD2 (5 bases). V was trimmed by 4 bases and J by 5 bases, leaving 19 bases between them. In germline, CDR1 is SGHRS, CDR2 YFSETQ. This CDR3 spans 15 amino acids. CDR3 sequence reads: CASSPDEGTGNEQYF. Written as DNA, the CDR3 is TGCGCCAGCAGCCCGGACGAAGGCACGGGGAACGAGCAGTACTTC.

The chain carries TRBV20-1 and TRBJ1-2; no firm D call. The CDR3 is 15 amino acids. Trimming pared 1 base from V and 6 bases from J, leaving 18 bases between. The V gene's germline CDR1 is DFQATT and CDR2 SNEGSKA (reference sequence). The CDR3 spells CSARAPIARADGYTF. The CDR3 coding sequence is TGCAGTGCTAGAGCACCTATTGCCCGGGCGGATGGCTACACCTTC.

Many counts were recorded for this clonotype. The V call is TRBV6-2 or TRBV6-3, the J call TRBJ2-7; 9 bases map to TRBD1. This CDR3 has 14 residues. V lost 2 bases and J lost 3; bases outside the gene matches: 2. Germline CDR1 is MNHEY and CDR2 is SVGEGT. CDR3 DNA: TGTGCCAGCAGTTACCAGGGACAGGGCTACGAGCAGTACTTC. It translates to CASSYQGQGYEQYF.

The chain has TRBV7-9 and TRBJ1-1, with TRBD1 matching over 9 bases. J lost 8 bases, V lost 5 bases, and 9 bases had no gene match. The CDR3 is made up of 14 amino acids. Germline CDR1 SEHNR, CDR2 FQNEAQ (reference sequence). This CDR3 reads CASSAPGTGTEAFF. DNA for the CDR3: TGTGCCAGCAGCGCACCCGGGACAGGGACCGAAGCTTTCTTT.

In its sample, this clonotype was seen many times. The junction departs from germline at one end; a sequencing error may be responsible. The chain uses TRBV18 and TRBJ2-7; 7 nucleotides line up with TRBD1. Germline V CDR1 and CDR2: KGHSH, LQKENI. This CDR3 has 14 amino acids. The CDR3, as DNA: TGCGCCAGCAGCCCGACAGGGAGCTCCTACGAGCAGTACTTC. As protein: CASSPTGSSYEQYF.

This clonotype was observed a few times. The chain employs TRBV20-1 and TRBJ1-5, with 10 bases matching TRBD1. CDR3 length: 14 residues. Trimming removed 5 bases from V and 5 bases from J; junction bases left unmatched: 6. Germline loops: CDR1 DFQATT, CDR2 SNEGSKA (reference sequence). The CDR3 region has the DNA TGCAGTGCTGACAGGACAGGGGGGGATCAGCCCCAGCATTTT. Amino acids: CSADRTGGDQPQHF.

The V call is TRBV5-1, the J call TRBJ2-3; TRBD1 matches 7 bases. This CDR3 spans 14 amino acids. Per germline, CDR1 SGHRS and CDR2 YFSETQ. J lost 2 bases, V lost 3 bases, and 3 bases had no gene match. DNA of the CDR3: TGCGCCAGCAGCTGGGGACAGTCCACAGATACGCAGTATTTT. This encodes CASSWGQSTDTQYF.

This sequence joins TRBV4-2 and TRBJ2-3; 9 bases align to TRBD2. Trimming at V came to 1 base and at J to 4 bases, leaving 9 bases not matched to a gene. Germline values: CDR1 LGHNA, CDR2 YNFKEQ. The CDR3 is 17 amino acids. CDR3 amino acids: CASSQGASGVGADTQYF. In DNA form, the CDR3 reads TGTGCCAGCAGCCAAGGGGCTAGCGGGGTAGGGGCAGATACGCAGTATTTT.

At least ten counts were recorded for this clonotype. V and J are TRBV20-1 and TRBJ1-5, with 7 positions matching TRBD1. The CDR3 has 14 amino acids. CDR1 is DFQATT and CDR2 is SNEGSKA in the germline V gene (reference sequence). The V gene end was trimmed by 6 bases and the J gene end by 2 bases; junction bases not matched to a gene: 7. For the CDR3, the DNA is TGCAGTGCCTCAGACAGGGTGGGCAATCAGCCCCAGCATTTT. Translation gives CSASDRVGNQPQHF.